The 16 T cell receptor beta chains listed next were all sequenced from one sample in a study of blood T cell repertoires in COVID-19. Profiled with immunoSEQ multiplex PCR; TCRdb holds only in-frame clones, not every one. The data show 200,000 to 250,000 clones, around 80% seen once. Sample: peripheral blood. These receptors originate from a woman aged 70 to 79 with acute or convalescent COVID-19.

This sequence joins TRBV5-1 and TRBJ2-7; D remains ambiguous. Trimming took off 0 bases at V and 3 bases at J, with 13 bases between the two ends. Looked up from germline, CDR1 is SGHRS and CDR2 is YFSETQ. The CDR3 sequence is 15 residues long. CDR3 sequence (DNA): TGCGCCAGCAGCTTGGCCTCACTTCCCTTCTACGAGCAGTACTTC. Its translation: CASSLASLPFYEQYF. Filled out from reference TRBV5-1 and TRBJ2-7, the complete variable domain reads KAGVTQTPRYLIKTRGQQVTLSCSPISGHRSVSWYQQTPGQGLQFLFEYFSETQRNKGNFPGRFSGRQFSNSRSEMNVSTLELGDSALYLCASSLASLPFYEQYFGPGTRLTVT.

The chain is built from TRBV28 and TRBJ1-3; tentatively, D is TRBD1 (6 bases). Germline CDR1 is MDHEN and CDR2 is SYDVKM. The CDR3 consists of 15 residues. The V end lost 8 bases, the J end lost 3 bases, and 17 bases lay between the germline ends. The CDR3 sequence is CASVEGRGFGNTIYF. The DNA of the CDR3 is TGTGCCAGCGTCGAAGGCAGGGGATTTGGAAACACCATATATTTT.

This clone was detected a few times. CDR3 sequence (DNA): TGCGCCAGCAGCTTGGCGCCCCGGGGACAGGGTGGACAGCCCCAGCATTTT. It specifies CASSLAPRGQGGQPQHF. This chain joins TRBV5-1 and TRBJ1-5; 9 bases map to TRBD1. CDR1 SGHRS and CDR2 YFSETQ come from the germline V gene. The CDR3 covers 17 residues. V gave up 0 bases and J gave up 7 bases; unmatched junction bases: 11.

This sequence joins TRBV11-2 and TRBJ1-1, with D uncertain. Trimming shortened V by 5 bases and J by 1 base, and 11 bases separated the two germline ends. This CDR3 is built from 14 residues. Germline V gene sequence: CDR1 SGHAT, CDR2 FQNNGV. DNA for the CDR3: TGTGCCAGCAGCCAGACTTACACGAACACTGAAGCTTTCTTT. It translates to CASSQTYTNTEAFF.

This clone was seen just once. This rearrangement joins TRBV5-1 to TRBJ1-5; possibly TRBD1 for D (5 bases). Germline V gene sequence: CDR1 SGHRS, CDR2 YFSETQ. This CDR3 has 13 amino acids. Trimming removed 0 bases at V and 6 bases at J, with 7 bases between. The CDR3 loop is CASSLGRGQPQHF. The CDR3 DNA reads as TGCGCCAGCAGCTTGGGGAGGGGTCAGCCCCAGCATTTT.

V gene TRBV3-1 (or the pseudogene TRBV3-2) combines with J gene TRBJ2-7, with D uncertain. Germline lookup yields CDR1 LGHDT and CDR2 YNNKEL (reference sequence). There are 14 residues in the CDR3. Trimming left V 2 bases short and J 2 bases short, with 10 bases between. CDR3 nucleotide sequence: TGTGCCAGCAGCCAACCACACCGTACCTACGAGCAGTACTTC. Translated, it gives CASSQPHRTYEQYF.

This sequence joins TRBV27 and TRBJ2-3, with TRBD2 as a possible D gene (6 bases). Germline CDR1 is MNHEY and CDR2 is SMNVEV (reference sequence). V lost 3 bases to trimming and J lost 1 base, with 11 bases between them. The CDR3 consists of 15 residues. This CDR3 reads CASSFNGGGTDTQYF. CDR3 coding DNA: TGTGCCAGCAGTTTTAACGGGGGAGGCACAGATACGCAGTATTTT.

This rearrangement joins TRBV5-4 to TRBJ2-2; the match to TRBD2 covers 14 bases. Germline V gene data show CDR1 as SGHNT and CDR2 as YYREEE (reference sequence). This CDR3 comprises 18 residues. With 4 bases clipped from V and 5 bases from J, the junction kept 10 bases outside the gene matches. The CDR3 reads CASSPGGLAGDVTGELFF. The CDR3 DNA reads as TGTGCCAGCAGCCCAGGGGGACTAGCGGGGGACGTAACCGGGGAGCTGTTTTTT.

The rearrangement links TRBV28 to TRBJ1-1; D is uncertain. CDR3 length: 15 residues. Between the trimmed V and J ends, which lost 5 bases and 5 bases, there was a span of 18 bases. Germline loops: CDR1 MDHEN, CDR2 SYDVKM. As DNA, the CDR3 is TGTGCCAGCAGTCTAGGTGGTATTCCACGTACTGAAGCTTTCTTT. The encoded protein is CASSLGGIPRTEAFF.

V usage is TRBV7-9 and J usage is TRBJ1-2; D unresolved. V shed 3 bases and J shed 6 bases, with 8 bases lying between them. Germline-derived CDR1 and CDR2 are SEHNR and FQNEAQ (reference sequence). The CDR3 is 12 amino acids. CDR3 region: CASSFSENGYTF. Written as DNA, the CDR3 is TGTGCCAGCAGCTTTTCAGAAAATGGCTACACCTTC.

This clone was seen just once. This sequence joins TRBV28 and TRBJ2-7; tentative D call: TRBD1 (5 bases). CDR1 MDHEN and CDR2 SYDVKM come from the germline V gene. The CDR3 has 11 amino acids. V lost 8 bases to trimming and J lost 5 bases, with 10 bases between them. The CDR3: CASQTVNEQYF. CDR3 DNA sequence: TGTGCCAGCCAGACAGTTAACGAGCAGTACTTC.

The chain has TRBV19 and TRBJ2-1; 8 bases line up with TRBD2. The CDR3 runs 17 residues. Losses at the gene ends were 5 bases for V and 8 bases for J; bases not matched to a gene: 17. Germline values: CDR1 LNHDA, CDR2 SQIVND (reference sequence). CDR3 coding DNA: TGTGCCAGTAGTCCGCAGAGGGTGCTAGCGGGTATGGATGAGCAGTTCTTC. Amino acids: CASSPQRVLAGMDEQFF. The full variable domain, its missing parts supplied by reference TRBV19 and TRBJ2-1, is DGGITQSPKYLFRKEGQNVTLSCEQNLNHDAMYWYRQDPGQGLRLIYYSQIVNDFQKGDIAEGYSVSREKKESFPLTVTSAQKNPTAFYLCASSPQRVLAGMDEQFFGPGTRLTVL.

The CDR3 bases are TGTGCCAGCAGTTTCCCGGACAGGATGGGGAATGAGCAGTTCTTC. As protein: CASSFPDRMGNEQFF. The V gene is TRBV6-6, the J gene TRBJ2-1; TRBD1 matches 7 bases. Germline V gives CDR1 MNHNY, CDR2 SVGAGI (reference sequence). Trimming at V came to 4 bases and at J to 7 bases, leaving 10 bases not matched to a gene. There are 15 residues in the CDR3.

This chain links TRBV4-1 with TRBJ2-7; 10 positions agree with TRBD2. This CDR3 comprises 16 residues. In germline, CDR1 is MGHRA, CDR2 YSYEKL. Losses at the gene ends were 3 bases for V and 0 bases for J; bases not matched to a gene: 5. CDR3 nucleotides: TGCGCCAGCAGCCAGTGGACTAGCGGTAGCTCCTACGAGCAGTACTTC. It specifies CASSQWTSGSSYEQYF.

In nucleotides, the CDR3 is TGTGCCAGCTCAAGACGGACAGGGGTGTGGAACACTGAAGCTTTCTTT. Residues: CASSRRTGVWNTEAFF. The chain employs TRBV18 and TRBJ1-1; TRBD1 matches 9 bases. The germline CDR1 and CDR2 sequences are KGHSH and LQKENI. With V trimmed by 5 bases and J by 1 base, 8 bases remained unmatched. This CDR3 has 16 residues. The entire variable domain, with the rest obtained from reference TRBV18 and TRBJ1-1, is as follows: NAGVMQNPRHLVRRRGQEARLRCSPMKGHSHVYWYRQLPEEGLKFMVYLQKENIIDESGMPKERFSAEFPKEGPSILRIQQVVRGDSAAYFCASSRRTGVWNTEAFFGQGTRLTVV.

The rearrangement joins TRBV28 to TRBJ2-1; D is perhaps TRBD2 (6 bases). CDR1 and CDR2 from the germline V gene are MDHEN and SYDVKM. V was trimmed by 5 bases and J by 6 bases, leaving 17 bases between them. The length of the CDR3 is 15 residues. CDR3 sequence reads: CASSPAGLALNEQFF. The CDR3 DNA is TGTGCCAGCAGTCCCGCCGGGCTAGCGCTCAATGAGCAGTTCTTC.